Below, 21 T cell receptor beta chains from the same sample are listed, as sequenced in a study of blood T cells in healthy people across ages. Primed by a sample-barcoded 5' primer and a J-beta primer mix, a second PCR proceeded for 7 to 11 cycles. MiXCR was run by TCRdb on the 5' RACE reads, yielding one entry per CDR3 protein. The sample has around 850,000 distinct CDR3 sequences; 30% to 45% are singletons. The specimen sequenced was blood. These receptors were obtained from a man younger than 35 in good health.

As for this clonotype: At one end the junction does not follow the germline gene, possibly because of a read error. This chain joins TRBV7-2 and TRBJ1-5; D is uncertain. This CDR3 is 13 amino acids long. The germline V gene encodes CDR1 SGHTA and CDR2 FQGNSA. The CDR3 loop is CASSDPGPQPQHF. The CDR3, as DNA: TGCGCCAGCAGCGACCCTGGGCCTCAGCCCCAGCATTTT.

This clonotype has more than one count but fewer than ten. The chain recombines TRBV25-1 with TRBJ2-7, with unresolved D. Trimming cost V 4 bases and J 7 bases, with 11 bases left between them. This CDR3 is built from 12 residues. Germline V gives CDR1 MGHDK, CDR2 SYGVNS. The CDR3: CASSAKYNEQYF. CDR3 bases: TGTGCCAGCAGTGCGAAATACAATGAGCAGTACTTC.

This clonotype showed up just a few times. The genes are TRBV10-3 and TRBJ1-1, with no clear D. Trimming shortened V by 10 bases and J by 0 bases, and 18 bases separated the two germline ends. The CDR3 loop spans 15 amino acids. Germline CDR1 ENHRY, CDR2 SYGVKD. The chain's CDR3 is CATHDRGTMNTEAFF. DNA of the CDR3: TGTGCCACCCATGACCGGGGAACCATGAACACTGAAGCTTTCTTT.

The chain couples TRBV5-1 to TRBJ2-3; 8 bases map to TRBD2. The CDR3 loop spans 16 amino acids. V lost 4 bases to trimming and J lost 0 bases; unmatched junction nucleotides: 7. The V gene's germline CDR1 is SGHRS and CDR2 YFSETQ. CDR3 coding DNA: TGCGCCAGCAGCCCCAGGACTAGCCCCAGCACAGATACGCAGTATTTT. It codes for CASSPRTSPSTDTQYF.

The chain has TRBV4-2 and TRBJ2-4; 10 positions match TRBD2. In germline, CDR1 is LGHNA, CDR2 YNFKEQ. The J segment lost 13 bases and the V segment lost 2 bases, leaving 8 bases of the junction unmatched. CDR3 length: 14 amino acids. The CDR3 bases are TGTGCCAGCAGCCAAACTAGCGGGACCAATGAGCAGTACTTC. Amino acids: CASSQTSGTNEQYF.

This clonotype was picked up one time. V is TRBV5-1 and J is TRBJ1-2, with D unresolved. This CDR3 region has 15 residues. Between the trimmed V and J ends, which lost 0 bases and 4 bases, there was a span of 13 bases. Germline V gene data show CDR1 as SGHRS and CDR2 as YFSETQ. This CDR3 is CASSLADSSFYGYTF. The CDR3 nucleotides are TGCGCCAGCAGCTTGGCCGACTCTTCCTTCTATGGCTACACCTTC. Full variable domain (outside the CDR3, taken from reference TRBV5-1 and TRBJ1-2): KAGVTQTPRYLIKTRGQQVTLSCSPISGHRSVSWYQQTPGQGLQFLFEYFSETQRNKGNFPGRFSGRQFSNSRSEMNVSTLELGDSALYLCASSLADSSFYGYTFGSGTRLTVV.

This clonotype was seen more than once but under ten times. The chain carries TRBV20-1 and TRBJ2-7; TRBD1 is a possible D gene (6 bases). CDR3 length: 13 residues. V shed 8 bases and J shed 5 bases, with 19 bases lying between them. Germline lookup yields CDR1 DFQATT and CDR2 SNEGSKA (reference sequence). This CDR3 is CSPRDGQRDEQYF. The CDR3 DNA reads as TGCAGTCCAAGAGATGGACAGAGAGACGAGCAGTACTTC.

This clonotype was counted a few times. The gene calls are TRBV14 and TRBJ2-3, with a weak D call TRBD2 (7 bases). The CDR3 is 16 amino acids. The germline gives CDR1 SGHDN, CDR2 FVKESK. Trimming removed 5 bases at V and 2 bases at J, with 17 bases between. This CDR3 reads CASSAQAGALTDTQYF. CDR3 DNA sequence: TGTGCCAGCAGCGCCCAGGCGGGGGCCCTCACAGATACGCAGTATTTT.

This clonotype came up a few times. The rearrangement links TRBV6-2 or TRBV6-3 to TRBJ2-3, with 8 bases fitting TRBD2. The CDR3 contains 17 residues. Germline V gene lookup returns CDR1 MNHEY and CDR2 SVGEGT. V was clipped by 2 bases and J by 0 bases; unmatched bases: 7. CDR3 loop: CASSYATSGTSTDTQYF. CDR3 bases: TGTGCCAGCAGTTACGCCACTAGCGGAACTAGCACAGATACGCAGTATTTT.

This chain connects TRBV25-1 to TRBJ1-6, with TRBD1 matching 9 bases. V lost 1 base to trimming and J lost 8 bases; unmatched junction nucleotides: 6. The germline V gene encodes CDR1 MGHDK and CDR2 SYGVNS. The CDR3 runs to 16 residues. The CDR3 spells CASSEFGQGTHSPLHF. The DNA for the CDR3 is TGTGCCAGCAGTGAATTCGGACAGGGGACTCATTCACCCCTCCACTTT.

J is TRBJ2-7 and V is TRBV10-3; 9 bases are shared with TRBD1. V was pared by 4 bases and J by 3 bases, with 7 bases of the junction left unmatched. Germline V lookup: CDR1 ENHRY, CDR2 SYGVKD. The CDR3 loop spans 15 amino acids. CDR3 region: CAISGSQGQGYEQYF. DNA for the CDR3: TGTGCCATCAGTGGAAGCCAGGGACAGGGCTACGAGCAGTACTTC.

V usage is TRBV4-1 and J usage is TRBJ2-7, with TRBD2 matching 8 bases. Germline loops: CDR1 MGHRA, CDR2 YSYEKL. CDR3 length: 16 amino acids. Losses at the gene ends were 0 bases for V and 1 base for J; bases not matched to a gene: 5. The CDR3 sequence is CASSQDFREGSYEQYF. CDR3 nucleotide sequence: TGCGCCAGCAGCCAAGATTTTCGGGAGGGGTCCTACGAGCAGTACTTC.

This clonotype was seen a few times. This chain links TRBV11-2 with TRBJ2-3; 7 positions agree with TRBD1. Losses at the gene ends were 5 bases for V and 1 base for J; bases not matched to a gene: 9. The CDR3 is 16 residues long. Germline CDR1 reads SGHAT; CDR2 reads FQNNGV. In DNA form, the CDR3 reads TGTGCCAGCAGCGCACGTCGACAGGGCGGCACAGATACGCAGTATTTT. This codes for CASSARRQGGTDTQYF.

This clonotype was picked up a small number of times. V usage is TRBV28 and J usage is TRBJ1-4; TRBD1 matches at 8 bases. The CDR3 is 15 amino acids. The germline V gene encodes CDR1 MDHEN and CDR2 SYDVKM. After removal of 2 bases from V and 8 bases from J, the junction contained 7 bases not matched to a gene. The CDR3 DNA sequence: TGTGCCAGCAGTTTAGTCAGGGGGCGTGGGGAAAAACTGTTTTTT. Its protein is CASSLVRGRGEKLFF.

This clonotype has a handful of counts. This chain links TRBV6-2 or TRBV6-3 with TRBJ2-7, with D possibly being TRBD2 (6 bases). The CDR3 runs to 14 residues. CDR1 is MNHEY and CDR2 is SVGEGT in the germline V gene. The V end was cut by 5 bases, the J end by 3 bases, with 14 bases between. The CDR3 reads CASSDTLEGYEQYF. DNA of the CDR3: TGTGCCAGCAGTGACACCTTGGAGGGCTACGAGCAGTACTTC.

This clonotype has only a few counts. The chain uses TRBV7-3 and TRBJ2-1, with D maybe TRBD1 (5 bases). This CDR3 spans 14 amino acids. Per the germline V gene, CDR1 is SGHTA and CDR2 is FQGTGA. V lost 5 bases, J lost 7 bases, and 15 bases lay in between. The CDR3 nucleotides read TGTGCCAGCAGCGTATCGGCTGGACAAAATGAGCAGTTCTTC. It specifies CASSVSAGQNEQFF.

This clonotype appeared a single time. The chain carries TRBV20-1 and TRBJ2-7, with D unclear. The CDR3 totals 12 residues. The V gene's germline CDR1 is DFQATT and CDR2 SNEGSKA (reference sequence). V was pared by 3 bases and J by 7 bases, with 13 bases between. The CDR3, as DNA: TGCAGTGCTAGTAGTGGGGTGAATGAGCAGTACTTC. Protein: CSASSGVNEQYF.

This rearrangement joins TRBV12-3 or TRBV12-4 to TRBJ2-7, with TRBD2 matching over 12 bases. The CDR3 covers 17 residues. J gave up 7 bases and V 6 bases, and 16 bases lay outside the gene matches. The CDR3 region has the DNA TGTGCCAGCAGCCCACTAGCTAGCGGGGGGGCCGGGAATGAGCAGTACTTC. Its translation is CASSPLASGGAGNEQYF.

This clonotype appeared a single time. The chain has TRBV15 and TRBJ2-5; D uncertain. The length of the CDR3 is 10 residues. Trimming removed 8 bases at V and 11 bases at J, with 12 bases between. Germline values: CDR1 LNHNV, CDR2 YYDKDF (reference sequence). The CDR3 DNA reads TGTGCCACCCAGTATAATGAGCAGTACTTC. It encodes CATQYNEQYF.

Concerning this clonotype itself: This may come from a read error, since a much larger clone is one base off. The chain recombines TRBV20-1 with TRBJ2-3, with D perhaps given as TRBD1 or TRBD2 (6 bases each). The V gene's germline CDR1 is DFQATT and CDR2 SNEGSKA (reference sequence). This CDR3 spans 16 amino acids. The CDR3 nucleotides are TGCAGTGCTAGAGTCCCTGGGGGGCCAGGCACAGATATGCAGTATTTT. Amino acids: CSARVPGGPGTDMQYF.

The J gene is TRBJ2-1, the V gene TRBV20-1; a weak D match, TRBD2 (6 bases). V lost 7 bases to trimming and J lost 3 bases, with 7 bases between them. Per the germline V gene, CDR1 is DFQATT and CDR2 is SNEGSKA (reference sequence). This CDR3 comprises 11 residues. The CDR3 DNA follows: TGCAGTGGGAGGGACTACAATGAGCAGTTCTTC. It codes for CSGRDYNEQFF.